The 25 T cell receptor beta chains below come from one sample, sequenced in a study of blood T cell repertoires in COVID-19. Sequencing was performed with immunoSEQ multiplex PCR; in TCRdb, only in-frame clones are kept and a portion is missing. The sample consists of about 270,000 clones, over 75% of them appearing once. Sequenced material: PBMCs or T cells enriched from blood (not recorded which). The receptors were sampled from a woman between 18 and 29 years old who had recovered from COVID-19.

V and J are TRBV5-6 and TRBJ1-1; D might be TRBD1 (6 bases). Trimming shortened V by 0 bases and J by 1 base, and 16 bases separated the two germline ends. The V gene's germline CDR1 is SGHDT and CDR2 YYEEEE. The CDR3 has 17 residues. CDR3 in DNA: TGTGCCAGCAGCTTGGAATTCGGGTGGGGACAGAACACTGAAGCTTTCTTT. Translating gives CASSLEFGWGQNTEAFF. The full variable domain, with the rest looked up from reference TRBV5-6 and TRBJ1-1, is DAGVTQSPTHLIKTRGQQVTLRCSPKSGHDTVSWYQQALGQGPQFIFQYYEEEERQRGNFPDRFSGHQFPNYSSELNVNALLLGDSALYLCASSLEFGWGQNTEAFFGQGTRLTVV.

Comment on this clone: Other DNA sequences in this sample translate to the same CDR3. The chain uses TRBV5-1 and TRBJ2-5; 7 bases map to TRBD1. The trim removed 0 bases at V and 3 bases at J, leaving 2 bases unmatched. This CDR3 spans 14 amino acids. The germline CDR1 and CDR2 sequences are SGHRS and YFSETQ. In DNA form, the CDR3 reads TGCGCCAGCAGCTTGGGTGGGACAGAAGAGACCCAGTACTTC. Translating it yields CASSLGGTEETQYF.

This sequence joins TRBV7-2 and TRBJ1-2; 7 nucleotides agree with TRBD1. The germline V gene encodes CDR1 SGHTA and CDR2 FQGNSA. V was clipped by 1 base and J by 0 bases; unmatched bases: 2. This CDR3 is built from 15 residues. The CDR3 region is CASSLGGTANYGYTF. The DNA of the CDR3 is TGTGCCAGCAGCTTAGGAGGGACAGCTAACTATGGCTACACCTTC.

This chain joins TRBV2 and TRBJ1-5; no firm D call. Trimming took 5 bases from V and 4 from J, leaving 9 bases between them. Germline V gene lookup returns CDR1 SNHLY and CDR2 FYNNEI. This CDR3 comprises 13 residues. CDR3 bases: TGTGCCAGCAGTCCGGAGGGAAATCAGCCCCAGCATTTT. Protein product: CASSPEGNQPQHF.

The V and J genes are TRBV28 and TRBJ2-7; tentative D call: TRBD1 (5 bases). The ends were cut back, 2 bases at V and 6 bases at J, with 11 bases in the middle. This CDR3 region has 13 residues. CDR1 is MDHEN, CDR2 SYDVKM, per germline. The CDR3 sequence: CASSLGRDGEQYF. CDR3 DNA sequence: TGTGCCAGCAGTTTAGGCAGGGATGGCGAGCAGTACTTC.

The chain is built from TRBV5-1 and TRBJ1-5; the D is unclear. The CDR3 runs 13 residues. Per the germline V gene, CDR1 is SGHRS and CDR2 is YFSETQ. Trimming cost V 4 bases and J 5 bases, with 10 bases left between them. The CDR3 region has the DNA TGCGCCAGCAGCGACCGGGGTGATCAGCCCCAGCATTTT. This translates into CASSDRGDQPQHF.

The CDR3 bases are TGTGCCAGCAGCCGGTCCGCGAACTCTGGAAACACCATATATTTT. It specifies CASSRSANSGNTIYF. The chain is built from TRBV14 and TRBJ1-3; no firm D call. The CDR3 has 15 amino acids. V shed 4 bases and J shed 0 bases, with 10 bases lying between them. In germline, CDR1 is SGHDN, CDR2 FVKESK.

CDR3 amino acids: CATSGPRQGHYEQYF. The DNA of the CDR3 is TGTGCCACCAGCGGGCCCAGACAGGGTCACTACGAGCAGTACTTC. The chain uses TRBV15 and TRBJ2-7; 7 bases line up with TRBD1. Losses at the gene ends were 5 bases for V and 3 bases for J; bases not matched to a gene: 10. Germline lookup yields CDR1 LNHNV and CDR2 YYDKDF (reference sequence). The CDR3 runs to 15 residues.

The chain links TRBV12-3 or TRBV12-4 to TRBJ1-1; D ambiguous. The CDR3 has 12 amino acids. V was cut by 6 bases and J by 5 bases, with 10 bases left in between. The DNA of the CDR3 is TGTGCCAGCAGCCCACCGAGTACTGAAGCTTTCTTT. The encoded protein is CASSPPSTEAFF.

The V and J genes are TRBV7-8 and TRBJ1-6; D gene unclear. Looked up from germline, CDR1 is SGHVS and CDR2 is FQNEAQ. The V end lost 4 bases, the J end lost 10 bases, and 11 bases lay between the germline ends. The CDR3 consists of 13 residues. CDR3 amino acids: CASSSGGNSPLHF. DNA of the CDR3: TGTGCCAGCAGCTCTGGAGGGAACTCACCCCTCCACTTT.

This sequence joins TRBV14 and TRBJ1-2; 8 bases match TRBD1. There are 17 residues in the CDR3. Per germline, CDR1 SGHDN and CDR2 FVKESK. The J segment lost 4 bases and the V segment lost 2 bases, leaving 12 bases of the junction unmatched. For the CDR3, the DNA is TGTGCCAGCAGCCAATCCAGAACAGGGGGAGACGTCTATGGCTACACCTTC. Translated: CASSQSRTGGDVYGYTF.

The J gene is TRBJ1-5, the V gene TRBV12-5, with D perhaps matching TRBD1 (5 bases). Per the germline V gene, CDR1 is LGHNT and CDR2 is FRNRAP. This CDR3 region has 16 residues. Trimming shortened V by 3 bases and J by 0 bases, and 12 bases separated the two germline ends. The CDR3 region is CASGLIQDSSNQPQHF. DNA of the CDR3: TGTGCTAGTGGTTTAATACAGGATTCTAGCAATCAGCCCCAGCATTTT.

The V and J genes are TRBV3-1 (or the pseudogene TRBV3-2) and TRBJ2-5; D is undetermined. This CDR3 is built from 20 residues. Germline V gene data show CDR1 as LGHDT and CDR2 as YNNKEL (reference sequence). Trimming pared 1 base from V and 5 bases from J, leaving 29 bases between. CDR3 loop: CASSQVSSTLIRVETETQYF. The CDR3 nucleotides read TGTGCCAGCAGCCAAGTCTCGTCGACCCTGATCAGAGTAGAGACTGAGACCCAGTACTTC.

The rearrangement uses TRBV7-9 and TRBJ1-1; D call uncertain. The V and J ends lost 1 base and 9 bases respectively, with 12 bases between them. The germline V gene has CDR1 SEHNR and CDR2 FQNEAQ (reference sequence). The CDR3 spans 13 residues. The CDR3 DNA follows: TGTGCCAGCAGCTTAGGAATGAGCGGCAAAGCTTTCTTT. Translating it yields CASSLGMSGKAFF. Based on the CDR3 plus reference TRBV7-9 and TRBJ1-1, the full variable domain is DTGVSQNPRHKITKRGQNVTFRCDPISEHNRLYWYRQTLGQGPEFLTYFQNEAQLEKSRLLSDRFSAERPKGSFSTLEIQRTEQGDSAMYLCASSLGMSGKAFFGQGTRLTVV.

The count of this clone is one. The rearrangement uses TRBV9 and TRBJ1-4; 12 nucleotides match TRBD1. Trimming at V came to 1 base and at J to 5 bases, leaving 15 bases not matched to a gene. Germline loops: CDR1 SGDLS, CDR2 YYNGEE. The CDR3 is made up of 20 amino acids. For the CDR3, the DNA is TGTGCCAGCAGCGTATACTCCGGGACAGGGGGCGGCGCTCTGAATGAAAAACTGTTTTTT. Protein product: CASSVYSGTGGGALNEKLFF. The entire variable domain, with the rest obtained from reference TRBV9 and TRBJ1-4, is as follows: DSGVTQTPKHLITATGQRVTLRCSPRSGDLSVYWYQQSLDQGLQFLIQYYNGEERAKGNILERFSAQQFPDLHSELNLSSLELGDSALYFCASSVYSGTGGGALNEKLFFGSGTQLSVL.

The rearrangement links TRBV24-1 to TRBJ1-1; maybe TRBD1 (6 bases). V was cut by 4 bases and J by 3 bases, with 11 bases left in between. CDR3 length: 14 residues. The germline V gene has CDR1 KGHDR and CDR2 SFDVKD. CDR3 sequence (DNA): TGTGCCACCAGTGAGGGGTGGGGGCACACTGAAGCTTTCTTT. Its translation is CATSEGWGHTEAFF.

This chain uses TRBV28 with TRBJ1-2; 7 positions match TRBD1. Trimming removed 4 bases from V and 8 bases from J; junction bases left unmatched: 7. This CDR3 has 13 residues. CDR1 is MDHEN and CDR2 is SYDVKM in the germline V gene. In DNA form, the CDR3 reads TGTGCCAGCAGTTCAGTAGGGGGCCTCGGCTACACCTTC. Residues: CASSSVGGLGYTF.

This chain joins TRBV10-1 and TRBJ2-3, with 12 bases matching TRBD2. This CDR3 comprises 14 residues. Germline V gene sequence: CDR1 WNHNN, CDR2 SYGVQD (reference sequence). V shed 10 bases and J 2 bases; nucleotides not matched to a gene: 4. The CDR3 loop is CAIGLAGHTDTQYF. DNA of the CDR3: TGCGCCATAGGACTAGCGGGGCACACAGATACGCAGTATTTT.

V and J are TRBV3-1 (or the pseudogene TRBV3-2) and TRBJ1-1; D not certain. Germline CDR1 is LGHDT and CDR2 is YNNKEL (reference sequence). V lost 1 base, J lost 6 bases, and 9 bases lay in between. The CDR3 sequence is 13 residues long. DNA of the CDR3: TGTGCCAGCAGCCAAGTGAGAAACGCTGAAGCTTTCTTT. Translation: CASSQVRNAEAFF.

CDR3 loop: CASSLTPGTSGAYEQYF. In DNA, the CDR3 is TGTGCCAGCAGTCTAACCCCCGGGACTAGCGGGGCCTACGAGCAGTACTTC. The rearrangement joins TRBV6-6 to TRBJ2-7, with TRBD2 matching over 13 bases. This CDR3 spans 17 amino acids. From germline, CDR1 is MNHNY and CDR2 SVGAGI (reference sequence). The V gene end was trimmed by 5 bases and the J gene end by 2 bases; junction bases not matched to a gene: 9.

The gene calls are TRBV27 and TRBJ1-2, with 7 nucleotides matching TRBD1. With 6 bases clipped from V and 3 bases from J, the junction kept 10 bases outside the gene matches. CDR1 is MNHEY, CDR2 SMNVEV, per germline (reference sequence). The CDR3 spans 15 residues. CDR3 in amino acids: CASRETGNFHYGYTF. DNA of the CDR3: TGTGCCAGCAGGGAGACAGGGAACTTTCACTATGGCTACACCTTC.

The genes are TRBV18 and TRBJ1-1; no clear D. This CDR3 comprises 13 residues. Germline-derived CDR1 and CDR2 are KGHSH and LQKENI. The V end lost 5 bases, the J end lost 2 bases, and 9 bases lay between the germline ends. CDR3 residues: CASSEARNTEAFF. CDR3 nucleotide sequence: TGTGCCAGCTCAGAGGCCAGAAACACTGAAGCTTTCTTT. The variable domain in full, completed from reference TRBV18 and TRBJ1-1, reads NAGVMQNPRHLVRRRGQEARLRCSPMKGHSHVYWYRQLPEEGLKFMVYLQKENIIDESGMPKERFSAEFPKEGPSILRIQQVVRGDSAAYFCASSEARNTEAFFGQGTRLTVV.

V usage is TRBV5-6 and J usage is TRBJ1-1; weak D call: TRBD1 (6 bases). Germline V gene data show CDR1 as SGHDT and CDR2 as YYEEEE. Trimming removed 1 base at V and 4 bases at J, with 14 bases between. This CDR3 spans 15 amino acids. The CDR3 DNA reads TGTGCCAGCAGCTTGACAGGGTTCGGCGTCACTGAAGCTTTCTTT. Protein: CASSLTGFGVTEAFF.

The V and J genes are TRBV9 and TRBJ2-1; 7 nucleotides align to TRBD2. Germline loops: CDR1 SGDLS, CDR2 YYNGEE. With V trimmed by 2 bases and J by 3 bases, 8 bases remained unmatched. The CDR3 has 16 residues. This chain's CDR3 is CASSVGELAYYNEQFF. CDR3 DNA sequence: TGTGCCAGCAGCGTCGGAGAACTAGCGTACTACAATGAGCAGTTCTTC.

The chain employs TRBV28 and TRBJ1-2; possible D gene TRBD1, 6 bases. V lost 8 bases and J lost 8, with 24 bases in between. Per germline, CDR1 MDHEN and CDR2 SYDVKM. The length of the CDR3 is 15 residues. The CDR3: CASAPPGGQPLGYTF. CDR3 nucleotide sequence: TGTGCCAGCGCACCCCCCGGGGGGCAGCCACTGGGCTACACCTTC.